The entry that follows covers one TCR beta chain sequence. The target antigen is unknown. TCR beta CDR3 region amplification was performed from RNA transcripts. When the TCR CDR3 underwent first-round RT-PCR, the HTBI primer set was used. TCRdb independently ran MiXCR on the multiplex PCR reads; one entry per CDR3 protein. This sample carries roughly 660,000 distinct CDR3 sequences, about 18% of them seen once, and the ten largest clones take 15% to 18%. This entry comes from a study of T cells in Graves' hyperthyroidism and ophthalmopathy. General study results and limits: Blood also carried most thyroid clonotypes expanded above 0.001.

Germline CDR1 is KGHDR and CDR2 is SFDVKD. Trimming took off 4 bases at V and 5 bases at J, with 11 bases between the two ends. The CDR3 loop spans 14 amino acids. The sequence derives from a middle-aged man with Graves' hyperthyroidism. Sequencing input: blood. The genes are TRBV24-1 and TRBJ2-4, with unresolved D. CDR3 coding DNA: TGTGCCACCAGTGACCCGGGCAAACAAAACATTCAGTACTTC. This sequence encodes CATSDPGKQNIQYF.